Presented here are 28 T cell receptor beta chains from one specimen sequenced in a study of blood T cells in healthy people across ages. Primers used in a second PCR of roughly 7 to 12 cycles were a sample-barcoded 5' primer and a J-beta primer mix. TCRdb re-analysed the 5' RACE reads in MiXCR, keeping a single row per CDR3 protein. This table has 550,000 to 700,000 distinct CDR3 sequences, roughly 29% appearing once. The source material was blood. The receptors shown here come from a woman between 65 and 79 years old in good health.

The gene calls are TRBV20-1 and TRBJ2-1; possibly TRBD1 or TRBD2 for D (5 bases each). The germline V and J ends were trimmed by 6 bases and 12 bases, with 24 bases remaining between them. Germline CDR1 DFQATT, CDR2 SNEGSKA (reference sequence). The CDR3 consists of 14 residues. The CDR3 nucleotides read TGCAGTGCGTCACGGGACCAACTAACGGGTGGGCAGTTCTTC. Its protein is CSASRDQLTGGQFF.

This rearrangement joins TRBV5-1 to TRBJ2-5, with no clear D. Trimming took off 0 bases at V and 5 bases at J, with 11 bases between the two ends. The CDR3 totals 14 residues. Germline CDR1 and CDR2: SGHRS and YFSETQ. The CDR3 DNA reads as TGCGCCAGCAGCTTGGCCTCCCGTCCCGAGACCCAGTACTTC. This gives the protein CASSLASRPETQYF.

A few counts support this clonotype. The chain joins TRBV2 to TRBJ1-1, with 12 positions matching TRBD1. This CDR3 contains 15 residues. Germline lookup yields CDR1 SNHLY and CDR2 FYNNEI. The ends lost 4 bases at V and 4 bases at J; junction bases unmatched: 4. The CDR3 nucleotides read TGTGCCAGCAGTGGGGGACAGGGGGCGGTCACTGAAGCTTTCTTT. Protein: CASSGGQGAVTEAFF.

The chain combines TRBV9 with TRBJ2-3, with 10 bases fitting TRBD2. The CDR3 contains 17 residues. Losses at the gene ends were 0 bases for V and 4 bases for J; bases not matched to a gene: 8. Germline CDR1 and CDR2: SGDLS and YYNGEE. In nucleotides, the CDR3 is TGTGCCAGCAGCGTAGCCGAGCGGGGGGGCCGATCAGATACGCAGTATTTT. This sequence encodes CASSVAERGGRSDTQYF.

This rearrangement joins TRBV4-1 to TRBJ2-1; a weak D match, TRBD2 (5 bases). The J call is uncertain, as TRBJ2-5 better fits the DNA end. There are 14 residues in the CDR3. The V gene's germline CDR1 is MGHRA and CDR2 YSYEKL. CDR3 nucleotides: TGCGCCAGCAGCCCACACGGGAAGCAAGAGACCCAGTACTTC. Its protein product is CASSPHGKQETQYF.

This clonotype showed up just a few times. This chain's CDR3 is CSARPSGGKNIQYF. In nucleotides, the CDR3 is TGCAGTGCTAGGCCCAGCGGGGGAAAAAACATTCAGTACTTC. The chain couples TRBV20-1 to TRBJ2-4, with 8 bases matching TRBD2. The CDR3 contains 14 residues. Germline CDR1 reads DFQATT; CDR2 reads SNEGSKA (reference sequence). V dropped 3 bases and J dropped 4; count of bases not matched to a gene: 5.

V is TRBV5-6 and J is TRBJ1-2; D remains ambiguous. There are 14 residues in the CDR3. From germline, CDR1 is SGHDT and CDR2 YYEEEE. V lost 0 bases to trimming and J lost 7 bases, with 13 bases between them. The CDR3 spells CASSLGSVGLGYTF. The CDR3 nucleotides are TGTGCCAGCAGCTTGGGGTCTGTAGGCCTTGGCTACACCTTC. The complete variable domain, with remaining parts taken from reference TRBV5-6 and TRBJ1-2, reads DAGVTQSPTHLIKTRGQQVTLRCSPKSGHDTVSWYQQALGQGPQFIFQYYEEEERQRGNFPDRFSGHQFPNYSSELNVNALLLGDSALYLCASSLGSVGLGYTFGSGTRLTVV.

The chain carries TRBV20-1 and TRBJ1-4; D is undetermined. The CDR3 has 13 residues. Germline V CDR1 and CDR2: DFQATT, SNEGSKA (reference sequence). V shed 2 bases and J shed 6 bases, with 10 bases lying between them. The CDR3 nucleotides read TGCAGTGCTAGAAGGGCGGTGGATGAAAAACTGTTTTTT. As protein: CSARRAVDEKLFF.

The table lists this clonotype with a few counts. The genes are TRBV12-3 or TRBV12-4 and TRBJ1-1; D call uncertain. The CDR3 contains 13 residues. Trimming stripped 7 bases from V and 1 base from J, with 10 bases between. DNA of the CDR3: TGTGCCAGCATACCGGACGGGAACACTGAAGCTTTCTTT. Translation gives CASIPDGNTEAFF.

This clonotype has just a few counts. The chain combines TRBV10-3 with TRBJ2-7; D possibly corresponds to TRBD1 (5 bases). V was clipped by 3 bases and J by 5 bases, with 17 bases between them. Looked up from germline, CDR1 is ENHRY and CDR2 is SYGVKD. The CDR3 spans 15 residues. CDR3 sequence: CAISETQQGNDEQYF. Here the CDR3 DNA reads TGTGCCATCAGTGAAACCCAGCAGGGTAACGACGAGCAGTACTTC.

V usage is TRBV29-1 and J usage is TRBJ2-3; 9 nucleotides agree with TRBD2. Germline CDR1 reads SQVTM; CDR2 reads ANQGSEA. Losses at the gene ends were 7 bases for V and 0 bases for J; bases not matched to a gene: 5. The CDR3 spans 14 residues. CDR3 region: CSAWTSESTDTQYF. In DNA, the CDR3 is TGCAGCGCCTGGACTAGCGAGAGCACAGATACGCAGTATTTT.

The chain is built from TRBV28 and TRBJ1-2; D perhaps matches TRBD1 (5 bases). Trimming removed 4 bases from V and 4 bases from J, with 13 bases in between. This CDR3 region has 14 residues. Germline CDR1 MDHEN, CDR2 SYDVKM. The CDR3, as DNA: TGTGCCAGCAGTTCCCGGGACGGCTCCTATGGCTACACCTTC. Translation gives CASSSRDGSYGYTF.

V usage is TRBV5-1 and J usage is TRBJ2-1; D ambiguous. Germline lookup yields CDR1 SGHRS and CDR2 YFSETQ. Trimming took off 3 bases at V and 9 bases at J, with 7 bases between the two ends. This CDR3 spans 11 amino acids. The CDR3: CASSSGLEQFF. DNA for the CDR3: TGCGCCAGCAGCTCGGGCCTTGAGCAGTTCTTC.

The V gene is TRBV5-5, the J gene TRBJ1-2; D gene ambiguous. V was clipped by 0 bases and J by 4 bases, with 16 bases between them. Germline lookup yields CDR1 SGHKS and CDR2 YYEKEE (reference sequence). The CDR3 contains 16 residues. Here the CDR3 DNA reads TGTGCCAGCAGCTTGGGTGGCCGGGATCTGGGCTATGGCTACACCTTC. This translates into CASSLGGRDLGYGYTF.

This clonotype was seen once. The chain carries TRBV19 and TRBJ1-5; D is possibly TRBD1 (5 bases). The CDR3 has 15 amino acids. V was clipped by 0 bases and J by 4 bases, with 10 bases between them. Germline CDR1 LNHDA, CDR2 SQIVND (reference sequence). The CDR3 region is CASSIDDRLNQPQHF. The DNA for the CDR3 is TGTGCCAGTAGTATAGACGACAGATTAAATCAGCCCCAGCATTTT.

This clonotype appeared a few times. The V gene is TRBV27, the J gene TRBJ1-6; 9 bases align to TRBD1. Per the germline V gene, CDR1 is MNHEY and CDR2 is SMNVEV (reference sequence). This CDR3 is built from 16 residues. The trim removed 6 bases at V and 10 bases at J, leaving 13 bases unmatched. CDR3 region: CASRIRDRVEGSPLHF. DNA of the CDR3: TGTGCCAGCAGGATACGGGACAGGGTAGAAGGCTCACCCCTCCACTTT.

The chain recombines TRBV20-1 with TRBJ2-5, with D perhaps TRBD1 (5 bases). Gene TRBJ2-7 matches the end of the DNA better, so the J call may be wrong. CDR3 size: 12 residues. CDR1 and CDR2 (germline): DFQATT, SNEGSKA (reference sequence). The CDR3 here is CSASMGLYEQYF. CDR3 nucleotides: TGCAGTGCAAGCATGGGGCTTTACGAGCAGTACTTC.

This clonotype occurred many times. This chain links TRBV7-8 with TRBJ2-3; D unresolved. Trimming pared 5 bases from V and 6 bases from J, leaving 6 bases between. The germline CDR1 and CDR2 sequences are SGHVS and FQNEAQ. This CDR3 region has 11 residues. CDR3 amino acids: CASSPRDTQYF. Written as DNA, the CDR3 is TGTGCCAGCAGCCCTCGGGATACGCAGTATTTT.

The rearrangement joins TRBV24-1 to TRBJ2-5, with 7 positions matching TRBD1. The better agreement between TRBJ2-1 and the DNA end casts doubt on the J call. The CDR3 length is 14 residues. Per germline, CDR1 KGHDR and CDR2 SFDVKD. In nucleotides, the CDR3 is TGTGCCACCAGTGATGGGACAGTCGTGAGTGGGCAGTTCTTC. Protein sequence: CATSDGTVVSGQFF.

This clonotype has just a few counts. This rearrangement joins TRBV20-1 to TRBJ2-1; D might be TRBD2 (6 bases). This CDR3 spans 12 amino acids. Germline V gene data show CDR1 as DFQATT and CDR2 as SNEGSKA (reference sequence). Trimming shortened V by 6 bases and J by 3 bases, and 9 bases separated the two germline ends. CDR3 in DNA: TGCAGTGCGGGGACTGACTACAATGAGCAGTTCTTC. Protein sequence: CSAGTDYNEQFF.

The chain combines TRBV5-1 with TRBJ1-1; possibly TRBD1 for D (6 bases). Deletions cut 4 bases from V and 2 bases from J, with 12 bases between. The CDR3 runs 14 residues. CDR1 and CDR2 from the germline V gene are SGHRS and YFSETQ. The CDR3 sequence is CASSPGGLNTEAFF. The CDR3 region has the DNA TGCGCCAGCAGCCCCGGGGGGCTTAACACTGAAGCTTTCTTT.

The chain couples TRBV12-3 or TRBV12-4 to TRBJ2-5; 9 bases agree with TRBD2. CDR3 length: 16 amino acids. Germline trimming cut 5 bases from V and 1 base from J; bases unmatched to any gene: 8. CDR3 coding DNA: TGTGCCAGCAGTCAGGCTAGCGGGGCGACCCAAGAGACCCAGTACTTC. Encoded protein: CASSQASGATQETQYF.

This clonotype was detected only a few times. The V and J genes are TRBV7-2 and TRBJ1-1; D uncertain. Trimming shortened V by 6 bases and J by 2 bases, and 13 bases separated the two germline ends. The CDR3 sequence is 14 residues long. CDR1 and CDR2 (germline): SGHTA, FQGNSA. The CDR3 DNA follows: TGTGCCAGCAGGGGCGGTAGGGCAAACACTGAAGCTTTCTTT. Translation: CASRGGRANTEAFF.

The chain is built from TRBV11-2 and TRBJ1-1; D remains ambiguous. The germline CDR1 and CDR2 sequences are SGHAT and FQNNGV. This CDR3 is built from 14 residues. Trimming removed 5 bases from V and 4 bases from J, with 14 bases in between. The DNA of the CDR3 is TGTGCCAGCAGCGTACAAGGGTTGGGCACTGAAGCTTTCTTT. This codes for CASSVQGLGTEAFF.

Only a few counts were recorded for this clonotype. The V gene is TRBV20-1, the J gene TRBJ2-7; D remains unclear. The V and J ends lost 7 bases and 2 bases respectively, with 9 bases between them. CDR3 length: 11 residues. Germline CDR1 is DFQATT and CDR2 is SNEGSKA (reference sequence). CDR3 nucleotides: TGCAGTGTTACTACGGCCTACGAGCAGTACTTC. This gives the protein CSVTTAYEQYF.

This clonotype appeared once. J is TRBJ2-7 and V is TRBV5-1; 10 nucleotides line up with TRBD1. The V segment lost 1 base and the J segment 3 bases; nucleotides outside the gene matches: 4. Germline lookup yields CDR1 SGHRS and CDR2 YFSETQ. The CDR3 is made up of 15 amino acids. For the CDR3, the DNA is TGCGCCAGCAGCTTGCGGACAGGGGGATTCTACGAGCAGTACTTC. It translates to CASSLRTGGFYEQYF.

This clonotype came up a few times. This chain connects TRBV12-3 or TRBV12-4 to TRBJ2-5, with 9 bases identical to TRBD2. V shed 7 bases, J shed 1 base, and the junction held 1 base outside the gene matches. CDR3 size: 13 residues. CDR3 loop: CASTTSGQETQYF. Written as DNA, the CDR3 is TGTGCCAGCACGACTAGCGGCCAAGAGACCCAGTACTTC.

This clonotype was found a few times. J is TRBJ2-5 and V is TRBV29-1; 9 bases map to TRBD2. Trimming at V came to 4 bases and at J to 2 bases, leaving 5 bases not matched to a gene. The CDR3 totals 14 residues. Germline CDR1 SQVTM, CDR2 ANQGSEA. Here the CDR3 DNA reads TGCAGCGTTGTGCCTAGCGGGATACAAGAGACCCAGTACTTC. It yields the protein CSVVPSGIQETQYF.